These 20 T cell receptor beta chains were all obtained from the same sample, sequenced in a study of blood T cell repertoires in COVID-19. Profiling relied on immunoSEQ multiplex PCR, and the TCRdb table lists in-frame clones only, not all of them. The sample contains about 73,000 clones, approximately 88% of which appear only once. Sequencing input: peripheral blood. The source of these receptors is a man older than 75 with active or convalescent COVID-19.

This rearrangement joins TRBV3-1 (or the pseudogene TRBV3-2) to TRBJ2-5; 12 bases agree with TRBD2. The CDR3 is 18 amino acids. Germline CDR1 LGHDT, CDR2 YNNKEL (reference sequence). The junction had 10 bases not matched to a gene; V was cut back by 4 bases and J by 1 base. CDR3 loop: CASSPPSPTSGSQETQYF. CDR3 coding DNA: TGTGCCAGCAGCCCTCCATCCCCGACTAGCGGGAGCCAAGAGACCCAGTACTTC.

J is TRBJ2-5 and V is TRBV6-2 or TRBV6-3; no clear D gene. This CDR3 has 14 residues. Germline-derived CDR1 and CDR2 are MNHEY and SVGEGT. V was pared by 10 bases and J by 5 bases, with 20 bases between. CDR3 sequence reads: CATTYHSIFETQYF. The CDR3 DNA reads TGTGCCACCACTTACCATAGCATTTTCGAGACCCAGTACTTC.

The chain uses TRBV12-3 or TRBV12-4 and TRBJ1-2; D uncertain. V lost 8 bases to trimming and J lost 3 bases, with 10 bases between them. The length of the CDR3 is 12 residues. In DNA form, the CDR3 reads TGTGCCAGCCCCCCGCAGTACTATGGCTACACCTTC. Translation gives CASPPQYYGYTF.

The chain has TRBV7-6 and TRBJ2-1, with TRBD2 matching over 7 bases. This CDR3 region has 16 residues. Looked up from germline, CDR1 is SGHVS and CDR2 is FNYEAQ. Unmatched junction bases numbered 7, after V lost 0 bases and J lost 5 bases. The CDR3 DNA sequence: TGTGCCAGCAGCTTAGCGGTGGCTAGCGGAGACAATGAGCAGTTCTTC. Translated, it gives CASSLAVASGDNEQFF.

This clone has only a few counts. This chain uses TRBV7-8 with TRBJ1-1; D gene unclear. The CDR3 runs 13 residues. The V and J ends lost 3 bases and 7 bases respectively, with 12 bases between them. Germline CDR1 is SGHVS and CDR2 is FQNEAQ. The CDR3 nucleotides are TGTGCCAGCAGCTTGAGCGGGCGTATTGAAGCTTTCTTT. Encoded protein: CASSLSGRIEAFF.

The chain recombines TRBV15 with TRBJ1-5, with TRBD1 identical over 9 bases. Germline V gene data show CDR1 as LNHNV and CDR2 as YYDKDF (reference sequence). Unmatched junction bases numbered 8, after V lost 4 bases and J lost 7 bases. The length of the CDR3 is 15 residues. This chain's CDR3 is CATSTGTGLGQPQHF. As DNA, the CDR3 is TGTGCCACCAGCACAGGGACAGGGCTAGGCCAGCCCCAGCATTTT. Combining the CDR3 with reference TRBV15 and TRBJ1-5 gives the whole variable domain DAMVIQNPRYQVTQFGKPVTLSCSQTLNHNVMYWYQQKSSQAPKLLFHYYDKDFNNEADTPDNFQSRRPNTSFCFLDIRSPGLGDTAMYLCATSTGTGLGQPQHFGDGTRLSIL.

V usage is TRBV28 and J usage is TRBJ1-2, with TRBD1 as a possible D gene (6 bases). Germline CDR1 reads MDHEN; CDR2 reads SYDVKM. The CDR3 runs 17 residues. Trimming took 4 bases from V and 8 from J, leaving 26 bases between them. CDR3 protein: CASSSPTYRVFPGGYTF. DNA of the CDR3: TGTGCCAGCAGTTCCCCAACGTACAGGGTATTCCCTGGGGGCTACACCTTC.

The V gene is TRBV27, the J gene TRBJ1-4; 10 nucleotides align to TRBD1. V was pared by 4 bases and J by 6 bases, with 2 bases of the junction left unmatched. Germline V gene lookup returns CDR1 MNHEY and CDR2 SMNVEV (reference sequence). The CDR3 runs 14 residues. DNA of the CDR3: TGTGCCAGCAGTTCCGGGACAGGGGATGAAAAACTGTTTTTT. Translated: CASSSGTGDEKLFF.

The chain joins TRBV5-4 to TRBJ1-5; D possibly corresponds to TRBD1 (5 bases). CDR3 length: 15 amino acids. V dropped 4 bases and J dropped 0 bases, with 11 bases sitting between them. Germline assignment: CDR1 SGHNT and CDR2 YYREEE (reference sequence). The CDR3 DNA reads as TGTGCCAGCAGCCGAGGAGGGGATAGCAATCAGCCCCAGCATTTT. This gives the protein CASSRGGDSNQPQHF. Drawing the rest from reference TRBV5-4 and TRBJ1-5, the complete variable domain is ETGVTQSPTHLIKTRGQQVTLRCSSQSGHNTVSWYQQALGQGPQFIFQYYREEENGRGNFPPRFSGLQFPNYSSELNVNALELDDSALYLCASSRGGDSNQPQHFGDGTRLSIL.

The chain recombines TRBV7-9 with TRBJ1-5; TRBD1 aligns across 8 bases. The CDR3 consists of 13 residues. After removal of 5 bases from V and 5 bases from J, the junction contained 2 bases not matched to a gene. Germline V lookup: CDR1 SEHNR, CDR2 FQNEAQ (reference sequence). CDR3: CASSTTGDQPQHF. CDR3 coding DNA: TGTGCCAGCAGCACGACAGGGGATCAGCCCCAGCATTTT.

The chain uses TRBV11-2 and TRBJ2-5, with 10 bases matching TRBD2. The CDR3 has 16 residues. V was pared by 2 bases and J by 5 bases, with 8 bases of the junction left unmatched. The V gene's germline CDR1 is SGHAT and CDR2 FQNNGV. CDR3 region: CASSLRKRGGGETQYF. The CDR3 DNA follows: TGTGCCAGCAGCTTACGAAAGCGGGGGGGCGGGGAGACCCAGTACTTC.

This clone occurred once. The genes are TRBV21-1 and TRBJ2-5; the table's D gene call, TRBD2, was not cross checked with the DNA. TRBV21-1 corresponds to a pseudogene. CDR3 length equals 16 residues. CDR3 residues: CASSTPLAGGGETQYF. The CDR3 coding sequence is TGTGCCAGCAGCACCCCACTAGCGGGAGGGGGGGAGACCCAGTACTTC.

Of note for this clone: Other DNA sequences of this sample code for an identical CDR3. V usage is TRBV19 and J usage is TRBJ1-5; D perhaps matches TRBD1 (6 bases). CDR1 LNHDA and CDR2 SQIVND come from the germline V gene (reference sequence). The CDR3 is 14 amino acids. V gave up 4 bases and J gave up 1 base, with 8 bases separating them. The CDR3 is CASSTTGSNQPQHF. As DNA, the CDR3 is TGTGCCAGTAGTACCACAGGGAGCAATCAGCCCCAGCATTTT.

This sequence joins TRBV5-1 and TRBJ1-4; 8 bases are a match to TRBD1. The CDR3 covers 14 residues. Germline V gives CDR1 SGHRS, CDR2 YFSETQ. Germline trimming cut 1 base from V and 7 bases from J; bases unmatched to any gene: 3. DNA of the CDR3: TGCGCCAGCAGCTTGACCGGGACAGGTGAAAAACTGTTTTTT. This gives the protein CASSLTGTGEKLFF.

The chain couples TRBV12-3 or TRBV12-4 to TRBJ2-7; D gene uncertain. With 0 bases removed from V and 5 bases from J, the gap between germline ends came to 5 bases. This CDR3 is 12 amino acids long. This CDR3 is CASSLAGNEQYF. CDR3 in DNA: TGTGCCAGCAGTTTAGCTGGCAACGAGCAGTACTTC.

The chain recombines TRBV11-2 with TRBJ2-5; 10 nucleotides match TRBD1. Germline lookup yields CDR1 SGHAT and CDR2 FQNNGV. There are 14 residues in the CDR3. V gave up 3 bases and J gave up 3 bases; unmatched junction bases: 1. CDR3 DNA sequence: TGTGCCAGCAGCTTTGGGACAGGGGAAGAGACCCAGTACTTC. Protein: CASSFGTGEETQYF.

The chain combines TRBV4-3 with TRBJ2-1; 13 bases fit TRBD2. The CDR3 loop spans 17 amino acids. V gave up 0 bases and J gave up 5 bases; unmatched junction bases: 4. Germline V gene data show CDR1 as LGHNA and CDR2 as YSLEER. The CDR3 bases are TGCGCCAGCAGCCAAGAGGGGACTAGCGGGACGAACAATGAGCAGTTCTTC. Its protein product is CASSQEGTSGTNNEQFF.

The rearrangement joins TRBV7-2 to TRBJ2-1; TRBD2 matches 12 bases. This CDR3 has 15 amino acids. V was clipped by 3 bases and J by 6 bases; unmatched bases: 3. CDR1 and CDR2 (germline): SGHTA, FQGNSA. In DNA form, the CDR3 reads TGTGCCAGCAGCTTTGAACTAGCGGGAGGCAATGAGCAGTTCTTC. Translated, it gives CASSFELAGGNEQFF.

This clone was found once. The rearrangement links TRBV28 to TRBJ2-7; D remains ambiguous. Germline V lookup: CDR1 MDHEN, CDR2 SYDVKM. The CDR3 consists of 12 residues. V was cut by 6 bases and J by 7 bases, with 13 bases left in between. This CDR3 is CASSMTGVEQYF. The DNA for the CDR3 is TGTGCCAGCAGCATGACGGGTGTGGAGCAGTACTTC.

CDR3 nucleotide sequence: TGTGCCAGTAGTGGCAAACCTGGCAGGGCCCAGCATTTT. Translated: CASSGKPGRAQHF. V and J are TRBV19 and TRBJ1-5, with D possibly matching TRBD1 (5 bases). The CDR3 totals 13 residues. The germline V gene encodes CDR1 LNHDA and CDR2 SQIVND (reference sequence). V was cut by 5 bases and J by 11 bases, with 16 bases left in between.